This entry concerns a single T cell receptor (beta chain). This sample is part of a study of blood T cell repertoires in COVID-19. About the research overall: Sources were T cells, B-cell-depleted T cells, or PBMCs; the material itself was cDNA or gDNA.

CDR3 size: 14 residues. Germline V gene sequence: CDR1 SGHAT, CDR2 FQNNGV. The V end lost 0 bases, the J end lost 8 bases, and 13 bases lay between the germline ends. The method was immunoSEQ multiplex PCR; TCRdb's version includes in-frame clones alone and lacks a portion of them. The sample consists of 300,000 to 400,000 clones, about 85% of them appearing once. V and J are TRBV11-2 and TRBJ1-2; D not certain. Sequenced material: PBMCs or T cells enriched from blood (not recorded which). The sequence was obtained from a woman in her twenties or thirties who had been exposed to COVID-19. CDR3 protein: CASSLEFRGGGYTF. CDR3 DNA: TGTGCCAGCAGCTTAGAGTTCCGGGGAGGAGGCTACACCTTC.